Following are 17 T cell receptor beta chains from one sample sequenced in a study of T cell responses to AZD1222 COVID-19 vaccine. Sequenced by immunoSEQ multiplex PCR; TCRdb stores in-frame clones only, minus some. The sample comprises 160,000 or so clones, over 90% of which are singletons, and around 1.5% rests with the top ten. This material consisted of peripheral blood, taken 28 days after the second AZD1222 dose. The receptors shown here come from an adult who received the AZD1222 COVID-19 vaccine.

This clone has just one count. The chain has TRBV28 and TRBJ2-7, with a tentative D call TRBD2 (7 bases). The CDR3 has 14 amino acids. Trimming stripped 8 bases from V and 10 bases from J, with 24 bases between. The germline V gene encodes CDR1 MDHEN and CDR2 SYDVKM. DNA of the CDR3: TGTGCCAGCCTCTCCTCCCGAGGGGGGGTTGTTCAGTACTTC. It translates to CASLSSRGGVVQYF.

This clone was seen only once. The rearrangement uses TRBV6-5 and TRBJ1-5; a weak D match, TRBD1 (6 bases). V lost 6 bases and J lost 7, with 13 bases in between. The CDR3 has 13 residues. Germline CDR1 MNHEY, CDR2 SVGAGI. CDR3 sequence (DNA): TGTGCCAGCAGGTCACAGGGTGGCCAGCCCCAGCATTTT. As protein: CASRSQGGQPQHF.

The chain employs TRBV27 and TRBJ1-2; D not resolved. Between the trimmed V and J ends, which lost 6 bases and 9 bases, there was a span of 17 bases. The CDR3 totals 13 residues. CDR1 is MNHEY, CDR2 SMNVEV, per germline (reference sequence). The CDR3 nucleotides are TGTGCCAGCAGCCCCGTGAGCCTCGGTAGCTACACCTTC. It translates to CASSPVSLGSYTF.

As to this clone: A read error may produce the germline difference seen at one junction end. V gene TRBV6-5 combines with J gene TRBJ1-2; D might be TRBD1 (6 bases). Germline V CDR1 and CDR2: MNHEY, SVGAGI. The CDR3 loop spans 13 amino acids. In DNA form, the CDR3 reads TGTGCCAGCAGTTACTCGTCAGGGGCGGATGGGGCTTTC. Protein product: CASSYSSGADGAF.

The chain combines TRBV5-1 with TRBJ2-5; a possible D gene is TRBD2 (5 bases). The ends were cut back, 5 bases at V and 5 bases at J, with 7 bases in the middle. The CDR3 is 11 amino acids. CDR1 is SGHRS, CDR2 YFSETQ, per germline. This CDR3 reads CASREAETQYF. The CDR3 DNA follows: TGCGCCAGCAGGGAGGCGGAGACCCAGTACTTC. Looking up the rest from reference TRBV5-1 and TRBJ2-5 gives the full variable domain: KAGVTQTPRYLIKTRGQQVTLSCSPISGHRSVSWYQQTPGQGLQFLFEYFSETQRNKGNFPGRFSGRQFSNSRSEMNVSTLELGDSALYLCASREAETQYFGPGTRLLVL.

As for this clone: Different DNA sequences within this sample yield the same CDR3. The chain recombines TRBV5-1 with TRBJ1-1; weak D call: TRBD1 (5 bases). This CDR3 region has 14 residues. From germline, CDR1 is SGHRS and CDR2 YFSETQ. V lost 4 bases and J lost 1, with 11 bases in between. The CDR3 coding sequence is TGCGCCAGCAGCCTCGCCGGGGGGAACACTGAAGCTTTCTTT. Translating it yields CASSLAGGNTEAFF.

The gene calls are TRBV7-9 and TRBJ2-2; 9 bases line up with TRBD2. In germline, CDR1 is SEHNR, CDR2 FQNEAQ (reference sequence). This CDR3 is built from 16 residues. The V and J ends lost 5 bases and 5 bases, in that order; junction bases with no gene match: 9. The CDR3 reads CASSPVAGEWTGELFF. The CDR3 DNA reads as TGTGCCAGCAGCCCTGTAGCGGGAGAGTGGACCGGGGAGCTGTTTTTT.

In DNA, the CDR3 is TGTGCCAGCAAGACAGCCGGTAATTCACCCCTCCACTTT. Translation gives CASKTAGNSPLHF. This chain connects TRBV2 to TRBJ1-6, with TRBD1 as a possible D gene (5 bases). Germline values: CDR1 SNHLY, CDR2 FYNNEI. The CDR3 has 13 residues. Between the trimmed V and J ends, which lost 7 bases and 6 bases, there was a span of 10 bases.

The chain has TRBV7-8 and TRBJ1-1; unclear D gene. The germline gives CDR1 SGHVS, CDR2 FQNEAQ. Trimming removed 6 bases from V and 1 base from J, with 3 bases in between. CDR3 length: 11 amino acids. DNA for the CDR3: TGTGCCAGCAGTTGGAACACTGAAGCTTTCTTT. It encodes CASSWNTEAFF.

A remark on this clone: The junction differs from germline at one of its ends, possibly a read error. The V gene is TRBV2, the J gene TRBJ2-7, with TRBD2 identical over 8 bases. CDR1 and CDR2 from the germline V gene are SNHLY and FYNNEI. CDR3 length equals 14 residues. CDR3 in amino acids: CASSEAGDKDEQYF. The CDR3 coding sequence is TGTGCCAGCAGCGAAGCGGGAGATAAGGACGAGCAGTACTTC. Drawing the rest from reference TRBV2 and TRBJ2-7, the complete variable domain is EPEVTQTPSHQVTQMGQEVILRCVPISNHLYFYWYRQILGQKVEFLVSFYNNEISEKSEIFDDQFSVERPDGSNFTLKIRSTKLEDSAMYFCASSEAGDKDEQYFGPGTRLTVT.

This clone came up a few times. V is TRBV25-1 and J is TRBJ1-5; D gene ambiguous. The CDR3 spans 16 residues. Germline CDR1 MGHDK, CDR2 SYGVNS. Trimming took off 3 bases at V and 0 bases at J, with 12 bases between the two ends. CDR3 sequence reads: CASSDRTDYSNQPQHF. In nucleotides, the CDR3 is TGTGCCAGCAGTGATCGCACGGATTATAGCAATCAGCCCCAGCATTTT.

J is TRBJ2-1 and V is TRBV7-9, with 11 bases fitting TRBD1. V shed 7 bases, J shed 9 bases, and the junction held 14 bases outside the gene matches. Germline V gene lookup returns CDR1 SEHNR and CDR2 FQNEAQ (reference sequence). The CDR3 is 16 amino acids. The CDR3 DNA reads TGTGCCAGCACCCCACCCGGGACAGGGGGTACCGCTGAGCAGTTCTTC. It encodes CASTPPGTGGTAEQFF. The full variable domain, completed using reference TRBV7-9 and TRBJ2-1, is DTGVSQNPRHKITKRGQNVTFRCDPISEHNRLYWYRQTLGQGPEFLTYFQNEAQLEKSRLLSDRFSAERPKGSFSTLEIQRTEQGDSAMYLCASTPPGTGGTAEQFFGPGTRLTVL.

The rearrangement joins TRBV6-5 to TRBJ1-2; TRBD1 matches 7 bases. After removal of 6 bases from V and 8 bases from J, the junction contained 9 bases not matched to a gene. The CDR3 extends over 13 amino acids. The germline gives CDR1 MNHEY, CDR2 SVGAGI. The CDR3 DNA sequence: TGTGCCAGCAGAGACAGGGCTGTTGAAGGCTACACCTTC. It yields the protein CASRDRAVEGYTF.

The chain uses TRBV7-8 and TRBJ1-3, with a possible D match to TRBD1 (6 bases). The CDR3 runs to 13 residues. CDR1 and CDR2 from the germline V gene are SGHVS and FQNEAQ. V was pared by 3 bases and J by 4 bases, with 7 bases between. The CDR3 DNA reads as TGTGCCAGCAGCTTCGACAGGGGAAACACCATATATTTT. Its protein product is CASSFDRGNTIYF. Combining the CDR3 with reference TRBV7-8 and TRBJ1-3 gives the whole variable domain GAGVSQSPRYKVAKRGQDVALRCDPISGHVSLFWYQQALGQGPEFLTYFQNEAQLDKSGLPSDRFFAERPEGSVSTLKIQRTQQEDSAVYLCASSFDRGNTIYFGEGSWLTVV.

This chain joins TRBV10-3 and TRBJ2-5; 9 bases are shared with TRBD2. Germline-derived CDR1 and CDR2 are ENHRY and SYGVKD. The CDR3 totals 17 residues. Trimming cost V 0 bases and J 3 bases; bases outside gene matches: 8. In DNA form, the CDR3 reads TGTGCCATCAGTGAGTCTCTCTTTCTAGCGGGAAAAGAGACCCAGTACTTC. Translated, it gives CAISESLFLAGKETQYF.

The DNA of the CDR3 is TGTGCCAGCAGCGCCCCCAGCGGCACAGATACGCAGTATTTT. It is translated as CASSAPSGTDTQYF. The chain uses TRBV9 and TRBJ2-3, with D unresolved. The germline V gene has CDR1 SGDLS and CDR2 YYNGEE. The CDR3 is made up of 14 amino acids. Trimming removed 3 bases from V and 1 base from J, with 9 bases in between.

V is TRBV28 and J is TRBJ1-3; D perhaps matches TRBD1 (5 bases). V was pared by 3 bases and J by 4 bases, with 19 bases between. The germline V gene encodes CDR1 MDHEN and CDR2 SYDVKM. The CDR3 extends over 17 amino acids. The DNA for the CDR3 is TGTGCCAGCAGTTTTCCGGCACGGGACCGGGCGGGAAACACCATATATTTT. Amino acid sequence: CASSFPARDRAGNTIYF. Filled out from reference TRBV28 and TRBJ1-3, the complete variable domain reads DVKVTQSSRYLVKRTGEKVFLECVQDMDHENMFWYRQDPGLGLRLIYFSYDVKMKEKGDIPEGYSVSREKKERFSLILESASTNQTSMYLCASSFPARDRAGNTIYFGEGSWLTVV.